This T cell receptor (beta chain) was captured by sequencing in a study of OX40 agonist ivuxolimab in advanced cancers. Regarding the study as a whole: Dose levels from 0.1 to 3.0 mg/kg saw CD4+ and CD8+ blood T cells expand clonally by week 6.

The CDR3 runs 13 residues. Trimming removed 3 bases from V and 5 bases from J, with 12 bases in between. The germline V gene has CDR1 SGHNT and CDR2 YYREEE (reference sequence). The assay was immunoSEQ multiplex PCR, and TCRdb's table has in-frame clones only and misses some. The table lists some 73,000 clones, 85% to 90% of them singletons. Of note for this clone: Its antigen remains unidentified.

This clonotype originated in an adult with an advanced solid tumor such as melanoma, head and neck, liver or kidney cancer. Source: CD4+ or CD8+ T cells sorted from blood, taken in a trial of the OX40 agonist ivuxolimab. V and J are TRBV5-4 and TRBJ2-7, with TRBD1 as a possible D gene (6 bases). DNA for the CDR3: TGTGCCAGCAGCTCCGACAGGTCGAACGAGCAGTACTTC. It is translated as CASSSDRSNEQYF.